The clone carrying this T cell receptor (beta chain) was observed many times. The data are from a study of CD8 T cells in ankylosing spondylitis. TCRdb passed the 5' RACE reads through MiXCR, listing each CDR3 protein once. The sample contains fewer than 400,000 distinct CDR3 sequences, over 12% of which appear only once. This CDR3 comprises 14 residues. Germline CDR1 reads SGHRS; CDR2 reads YFSETQ. Trimming took off 1 base at V and 4 bases at J, with 11 bases between the two ends. The sample comprised blood, either unsorted or a sorted T cell fraction (not recorded which). This TCR came from a male donor with ankylosing spondylitis or in good health (not recorded which). The rearrangement uses TRBV5-1 and TRBJ1-1, with D tentatively TRBD1 (5 bases). Here the CDR3 reads CASSLWGSLTEAFF. The CDR3 DNA sequence: TGCGCCAGCAGCTTGTGGGGGAGTCTCACTGAAGCTTTCTTT.